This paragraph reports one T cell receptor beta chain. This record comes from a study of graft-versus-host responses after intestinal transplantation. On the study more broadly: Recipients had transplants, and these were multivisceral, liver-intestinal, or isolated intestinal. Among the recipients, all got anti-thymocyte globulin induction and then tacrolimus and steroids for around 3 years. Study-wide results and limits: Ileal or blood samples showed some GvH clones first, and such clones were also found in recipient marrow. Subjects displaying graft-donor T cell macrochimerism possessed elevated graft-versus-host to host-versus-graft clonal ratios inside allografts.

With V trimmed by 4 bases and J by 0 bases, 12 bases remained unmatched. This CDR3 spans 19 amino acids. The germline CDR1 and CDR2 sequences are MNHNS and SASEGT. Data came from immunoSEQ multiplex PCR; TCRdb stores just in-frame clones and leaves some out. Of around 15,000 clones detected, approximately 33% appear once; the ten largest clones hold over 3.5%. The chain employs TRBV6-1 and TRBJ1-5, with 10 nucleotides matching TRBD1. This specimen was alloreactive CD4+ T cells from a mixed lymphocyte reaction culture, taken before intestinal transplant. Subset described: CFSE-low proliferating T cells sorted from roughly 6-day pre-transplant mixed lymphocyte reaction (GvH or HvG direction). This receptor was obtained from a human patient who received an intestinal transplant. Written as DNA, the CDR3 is TGTGCCAGCAGTGCCCGGGACAGGGGATGGGGTTATAGCAATCAGCCCCAGCATTTT. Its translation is CASSARDRGWGYSNQPQHF.